This TCR beta chain was profiled in a study of blood T cell repertoires in COVID-19. Study context: COVID-19 samples from acute and convalescent phases originated in the United States, Italy and Spain. Nucleic acid was either cDNA or gDNA, and it came from T cells, B-cell-depleted T cells, or PBMCs.

The CDR3 has 15 residues. Germline loops: CDR1 SGHDT, CDR2 YYEEEE. Deletions cut 2 bases from V and 2 bases from J, with 8 bases between. Under the authors' procedure: Nucleated cell counts were estimated from reference gene primer amplification. Sequenced by immunoSEQ multiplex PCR; TCRdb stores in-frame clones only, minus some. For V, J and clone size, that table is used; D and trimming come from the DNA. The table shows around 450,000 clones, with around 90% occurring only once. Membership in each cohort depended on participant-reported clinical history. This clonotype was obtained from a man younger than 35 who had recovered from COVID-19. Sequencing used PBMCs or T cells enriched from blood (not recorded which). V is TRBV5-6 and J is TRBJ2-6; the D gene is possibly TRBD2 (5 bases). CDR3 coding DNA: TGTGCCAGCAGCTTTCGAGGGACTGGGGCCAACGTCCTGACTTTC. It is translated as CASSFRGTGANVLTF.